A selection of T cell receptor beta chains follows, all from one sample in a study of T cells in Graves' hyperthyroidism and ophthalmopathy. TCRdb passed the multiplex PCR reads through MiXCR, listing each CDR3 protein once. The sample gives 280,000 or so distinct CDR3 sequences, approximately 26% of which show up once; approximately 25% is in the top ten. Sample: blood. The receptors derive from a man between 40 and 49 years old with Graves' hyperthyroidism that later progressed to Graves' ophthalmopathy. The CDR3 runs from the conserved cysteine through the conserved F or W.

J gene,V gene,CDR3 protein
TRBJ2-7,TRBV24-1,CATSDAGQGRHEQYF
TRBJ1-1,TRBV9,CASSVEVMNTEAFF
TRBJ1-5,TRBV4-3,CASSQETQGDQPQHF
TRBJ1-1,TRBV28,CASSFGRRNTEAFF
TRBJ2-5,TRBV19,CASSLGLAGGRRETQYF
TRBJ2-7,TRBV7-9,CASSINYEQYF
TRBJ2-7,TRBV2,CASSAGLGAWSSYEQYF
TRBJ2-4,TRBV6-1,CASSELGGRGFAKNIQYF
TRBJ1-1,TRBV19,CASSKNRVEAFF
TRBJ1-1,TRBV3-1,CASSQVGTETEAFF
TRBJ2-7,TRBV5-1,CASSPWTGGGSYEQYF
TRBJ2-7,TRBV6-5,CASSYGVSGTYEQYF
TRBJ1-2,TRBV24-1,CATSDHISYTF
TRBJ2-2,TRBV7-6,CASSSSGRSGELFF
TRBJ2-4,TRBV12-3/TRBV12-4,CASSLGQGKNIQYF
TRBJ2-5,TRBV24-1,CATSDLRETQYF
TRBJ1-1,TRBV6-1,CASSEADRKGTEAFF
TRBJ1-2,TRBV28,CASSPRGQWNYGYTF
TRBJ2-5,TRBV12-3/TRBV12-4,CASSSWGETQYF
TRBJ2-7,TRBV6-5,CASTKGRGPYEQYF
TRBJ2-2,TRBV4-2,CASSQDRASTGELFF
TRBJ2-7,TRBV6-1,CASRGTNPYEQYF
TRBJ2-2,TRBV5-1,CASSSDRVDTSGEPFF
TRBJ2-5,TRBV7-9,CASSLQGTGTETQYF
TRBJ2-7,TRBV4-1,CASSHPGGSGNEQYF
TRBJ2-6,TRBV6-5,CATPNSGPHSGANVLTF
TRBJ1-1,TRBV11-2,CASSPSWASLPFF
TRBJ2-5,TRBV7-9,CASRIGKETQYF
TRBJ2-7,TRBV19,CASRTSGTAYEQYF
TRBJ2-2,TRBV19,CASSISGGTGELFF
TRBJ2-7,TRBV12-3/TRBV12-4,CASSFRGFRDSSTIRSYEQYF
TRBJ1-1,TRBV12-3/TRBV12-4,CASSFGTSAGTGGGEAFF
TRBJ1-1,TRBV9,CASSASTVNTEAFF
TRBJ1-3,TRBV15,CATSSWDGNTIYF
TRBJ1-3,TRBV20-1,CSARSGAGGNTIYF
TRBJ2-5,TRBV29-1,CSVGTVPQYF
TRBJ2-5,TRBV12-3/TRBV12-4,CASSLEGTGVETQYF
TRBJ2-7,TRBV25-1,CASSASQGRGNEQYF
TRBJ1-2,TRBV19,CASSPGFDGYTF
TRBJ1-2,TRBV19,CASSKFNYGYTF
TRBJ2-5,TRBV28,CASSKRGRGVETQYF
TRBJ1-1,TRBV3-1,CASSQAGGTEAFF
TRBJ2-7,TRBV20-1,CSARQDGPYEQYF
TRBJ2-7,TRBV6-1,CATLGDSSYEQYF
TRBJ2-2,TRBV9,CASSVELAGVTGELFF
TRBJ2-7,TRBV10-3,CAISDREGWESYEQYF
TRBJ2-2,TRBV7-2,CASSSGPMWNTGELFF